Shown below are 25 T cell receptor beta chains from a single sample sequenced in a study of T cell changes during pregnancy in multiple sclerosis (dated by TCRdb to between 2019 and 2020). To prepare the library, the immunoSEQ multiplex PCR assay was applied. Here the immuneACCESS table is served through TCRdb, limited to in-frame sequences with V and J called. Missing clones are a known gap in these copies; in checked studies unresolved V genes cover under half, and the rest lacks a known reason. The sample includes approximately 59,000 clones, with about 90% observed a single time. The top ten clonotypes cover 1.3% to 1.5% of the sample. Here the sequenced sample was peripheral blood, taken in the third trimester of pregnancy. All receptors derive from a female donor in good health, enrolled as a control in a pregnancy study.

V gene TRBV2 combines with J gene TRBJ2-3; 9 positions agree with TRBD2. The V gene end was trimmed by 4 bases and the J gene end by 6 bases; junction bases not matched to a gene: 8. The CDR3 consists of 15 residues. Germline loops: CDR1 SNHLY, CDR2 FYNNEI. The chain's CDR3 is CASSGARGGPDTQYF. CDR3 DNA: TGTGCCAGCAGTGGGGCGCGGGGGGGCCCCGATACGCAGTATTTT.

The chain uses TRBV4-3 and TRBJ2-3, with 8 nucleotides matching TRBD1. J gave up 3 bases and V 0 bases, and 5 bases lay outside the gene matches. The CDR3 consists of 16 residues. Germline V gene data show CDR1 as LGHNA and CDR2 as YSLEER. Written as DNA, the CDR3 is TGCGCCAGCAGCCAAGAGGAGAGACAGGGGACAGATACGCAGTATTTT. This sequence encodes CASSQEERQGTDTQYF.

The V and J genes are TRBV10-3 and TRBJ2-2; the match to TRBD2 covers 8 bases. Germline values: CDR1 ENHRY, CDR2 SYGVKD. Trimming at V came to 6 bases and at J to 7 bases, leaving 7 bases not matched to a gene. The CDR3 spans 14 residues. This CDR3 reads CAISLGLDVGELFF. As DNA, the CDR3 is TGTGCCATCAGCTTGGGACTAGACGTCGGGGAGCTGTTTTTT.

V usage is TRBV27 and J usage is TRBJ2-1; TRBD1 is a possible D gene (5 bases). This CDR3 has 14 residues. Germline V gene lookup returns CDR1 MNHEY and CDR2 SMNVEV (reference sequence). Deletions cut 5 bases from V and 4 bases from J, with 12 bases between. CDR3 sequence reads: CASSPRQMYNEQFF. CDR3 coding DNA: TGTGCCAGCAGTCCCCGACAGATGTACAATGAGCAGTTCTTC.

This clone showed up just once. CDR3 sequence: CASSLSWDRVFGETQYF. The CDR3 DNA sequence: TGTGCCAGCAGCTTGTCATGGGACAGGGTGTTCGGGGAGACCCAGTACTTC. The chain has TRBV5-6 and TRBJ2-5; 9 bases map to TRBD1. V was clipped by 1 base and J by 5 bases; unmatched bases: 12. Germline-derived CDR1 and CDR2 are SGHDT and YYEEEE. The CDR3 covers 17 residues.

The J gene is TRBJ1-1, the V gene TRBV5-4; D perhaps matches TRBD1 (5 bases). V dropped 4 bases and J dropped 5 bases, with 15 bases sitting between them. Per the germline V gene, CDR1 is SGHNT and CDR2 is YYREEE (reference sequence). The CDR3 spans 14 residues. CDR3 DNA: TGTGCCAGCAGCGGGGGGAATGGGGCAACTGAAGCTTTCTTT. This codes for CASSGGNGATEAFF.

The chain joins TRBV9 to TRBJ2-3; TRBD2 is a possible D gene (5 bases). CDR1 and CDR2 (germline): SGDLS, YYNGEE. CDR3 length equals 16 residues. V was clipped by 4 bases and J by 2 bases, with 17 bases between them. CDR3 protein: CASSQRVAAHTDTQYF. The CDR3 nucleotides read TGTGCCAGCAGCCAGAGGGTCGCGGCCCACACAGATACGCAGTATTTT.

The V and J genes are TRBV27 and TRBJ1-5, with D possibly matching TRBD1 (5 bases). The CDR3 extends over 16 amino acids. In germline, CDR1 is MNHEY, CDR2 SMNVEV (reference sequence). Trimming shortened V by 2 bases and J by 0 bases, and 11 bases separated the two germline ends. For the CDR3, the DNA is TGTGCCAGCAGTTTACGGGGGGGTTATAGCAATCAGCCCCAGCATTTT. Protein sequence: CASSLRGGYSNQPQHF.

This CDR3 reads CASSVPSGANVLTF. The CDR3 nucleotides read TGTGCCAGCAGCGTCCCGTCTGGGGCCAACGTCCTGACTTTC. The chain employs TRBV7-9 and TRBJ2-6; no reliable D call. V shed 5 bases and J shed 1 base, with 6 bases lying between them. The germline V gene has CDR1 SEHNR and CDR2 FQNEAQ (reference sequence). The CDR3 is 14 amino acids.

This clone appeared a single time. The CDR3 nucleotides read TGCGCCAGCAGCCTAAGACAGGGCTCCTACGAGCAGTACTTC. This gives the protein CASSLRQGSYEQYF. The chain combines TRBV5-1 with TRBJ2-7; 7 positions agree with TRBD1. Trimming cost V 4 bases and J 0 bases; bases outside gene matches: 4. The CDR3 runs 14 residues. Germline V gives CDR1 SGHRS, CDR2 YFSETQ.

This sequence joins TRBV9 and TRBJ1-1, with 9 bases that match TRBD1. CDR3 length: 15 residues. Germline trimming cut 3 bases from V and 4 bases from J; bases unmatched to any gene: 7. Per germline, CDR1 SGDLS and CDR2 YYNGEE. CDR3 DNA sequence: TGTGCCAGCAGCGCTAACAGGGGGCGAGGCACTGAAGCTTTCTTT. Residues: CASSANRGRGTEAFF.

The chain carries TRBV19 and TRBJ2-6; D is unresolved. Trimming removed 3 bases from V and 0 bases from J, with 6 bases in between. The CDR3 is 15 amino acids. Germline V lookup: CDR1 LNHDA, CDR2 SQIVND (reference sequence). CDR3 sequence (DNA): TGTGCCAGTAGTATCTCGGGCTCTGGGGCCAACGTCCTGACTTTC. It is translated as CASSISGSGANVLTF.

The chain recombines TRBV5-4 with TRBJ2-2; 9 positions agree with TRBD1. V shed 4 bases, J shed 6 bases, and the junction held 7 bases outside the gene matches. Per the germline V gene, CDR1 is SGHNT and CDR2 is YYREEE (reference sequence). The CDR3 length is 15 residues. CDR3 loop: CASSRGQGKAGELFF. CDR3 bases: TGTGCCAGCAGCAGGGGACAGGGAAAGGCCGGGGAGCTGTTTTTT.

The rearrangement links TRBV30 to TRBJ2-5; tentatively, D is TRBD1 (7 bases). The assigned J gene may be wrong: the sequence end matches TRBJ2-7 better. Germline-derived CDR1 and CDR2 are GTSNPN and SVGIG (reference sequence). CDR3 size: 11 residues. For the CDR3, the DNA is TGTGGGAGGGGACAGTTGGACGAGCAGTACTTC. It is translated as CGRGQLDEQYF.

This chain joins TRBV5-6 and TRBJ1-6; TRBD1 matches 7 bases. The CDR3 extends over 14 amino acids. Germline CDR1 SGHDT, CDR2 YYEEEE. The V segment lost 4 bases and the J segment 6 bases; nucleotides outside the gene matches: 4. DNA for the CDR3: TGTGCCAGCAGCCGGGGACAGACTAATTCACCCCTCCACTTT. Translated, it gives CASSRGQTNSPLHF.

The rearrangement joins TRBV5-4 to TRBJ2-1, with 12 bases aligning to TRBD2. Germline V gene sequence: CDR1 SGHNT, CDR2 YYREEE (reference sequence). The CDR3 consists of 14 residues. Trimming cost V 4 bases and J 7 bases; bases outside gene matches: 3. The DNA for the CDR3 is TGTGCCAGCAGCCGGACTAGCGGGGCTAATGAGCAGTTCTTC. Its translation is CASSRTSGANEQFF.

The chain is built from TRBV5-4 and TRBJ2-7; 7 nucleotides match TRBD2. The CDR3 covers 12 residues. Germline lookup yields CDR1 SGHNT and CDR2 YYREEE (reference sequence). The J segment lost 4 bases and the V segment lost 4 bases, leaving 2 bases of the junction unmatched. CDR3 sequence: CASSTGGYEQYF. The CDR3 DNA reads TGTGCCAGCAGCACCGGGGGGTACGAGCAGTACTTC.

The V gene is TRBV18, the J gene TRBJ2-1, with unresolved D. V was cut by 3 bases and J by 7 bases, with 10 bases left in between. CDR1 KGHSH and CDR2 LQKENI come from the germline V gene. The CDR3 has 13 residues. The CDR3, as DNA: TGTGCCAGCTCACCTCTCGTAGTGAATGAGCAGTTCTTC. Protein: CASSPLVVNEQFF. Variable domain in full (rest from reference TRBV18 and TRBJ2-1): NAGVMQNPRHLVRRRGQEARLRCSPMKGHSHVYWYRQLPEEGLKFMVYLQKENIIDESGMPKERFSAEFPKEGPSILRIQQVVRGDSAAYFCASSPLVVNEQFFGPGTRLTVL.

CDR3 residues: CASRARDSPYEQYF. The CDR3 region has the DNA TGCGCCAGCAGGGCTCGGGACAGTCCCTACGAGCAGTACTTC. The V gene is TRBV5-1, the J gene TRBJ2-7; 7 bases agree with TRBD1. CDR3 length: 14 residues. V lost 5 bases and J lost 2; bases outside the gene matches: 7. CDR1 is SGHRS, CDR2 YFSETQ, per germline.

This clone was observed once. This chain uses TRBV5-1 with TRBJ2-1; D might be TRBD2 (7 bases). The V gene's germline CDR1 is SGHRS and CDR2 YFSETQ. Deletions cut 4 bases from V and 9 bases from J, with 14 bases between. The CDR3 runs to 13 residues. CDR3 protein: CASSRGGRSEQFF. CDR3 DNA: TGCGCCAGCAGCAGGGGGGGAAGGAGTGAGCAGTTCTTC. The full variable domain, in which reference TRBV5-1 and TRBJ2-1 provide the parts outside the CDR3, is KAGVTQTPRYLIKTRGQQVTLSCSPISGHRSVSWYQQTPGQGLQFLFEYFSETQRNKGNFPGRFSGRQFSNSRSEMNVSTLELGDSALYLCASSRGGRSEQFFGPGTRLTVL.

V usage is TRBV28 and J usage is TRBJ2-3; TRBD2 agrees at 10 bases. Germline CDR1 reads MDHEN; CDR2 reads SYDVKM. V was pared by 5 bases and J by 8 bases, with 10 bases of the junction left unmatched. This CDR3 is 15 amino acids long. CDR3 DNA sequence: TGTGCCAGCAGTCCGAGCGGGGGGGGTCTCGGTACGCAGTATTTT. It yields the protein CASSPSGGGLGTQYF.

The chain has TRBV6-5 and TRBJ1-2; 7 nucleotides line up with TRBD1. Germline loops: CDR1 MNHEY, CDR2 SVGAGI. The J segment lost 5 bases and the V segment lost 6 bases, leaving 6 bases of the junction unmatched. This CDR3 region has 13 residues. This CDR3 is CASSPTGKYGYTF. The CDR3 DNA reads as TGTGCCAGCAGCCCGACAGGGAAGTATGGCTACACCTTC.

The chain recombines TRBV5-6 with TRBJ2-7, with TRBD2 identical over 14 bases. Germline V gene data show CDR1 as SGHDT and CDR2 as YYEEEE. The CDR3 is made up of 17 amino acids. V shed 4 bases, J shed 2 bases, and the junction held 8 bases outside the gene matches. This CDR3 reads CASSPGLAGALTYEQYF. The CDR3 DNA reads TGTGCCAGCAGCCCGGGACTAGCGGGGGCGCTGACCTACGAGCAGTACTTC.

The chain couples TRBV19 to TRBJ1-3, with D possibly matching TRBD1 (6 bases). This CDR3 has 15 amino acids. Germline loops: CDR1 LNHDA, CDR2 SQIVND (reference sequence). Trimming removed 7 bases from V and 0 bases from J, with 13 bases in between. The CDR3 here is CASIPGQLSGNTIYF. CDR3 in DNA: TGTGCCAGTATCCCTGGACAGCTCTCTGGAAACACCATATATTTT. The complete variable domain, with remaining parts taken from reference TRBV19 and TRBJ1-3, reads DGGITQSPKYLFRKEGQNVTLSCEQNLNHDAMYWYRQDPGQGLRLIYYSQIVNDFQKGDIAEGYSVSREKKESFPLTVTSAQKNPTAFYLCASIPGQLSGNTIYFGEGSWLTVV.

V usage is TRBV6-5 and J usage is TRBJ1-3; D is unclear. Germline V gene lookup returns CDR1 MNHEY and CDR2 SVGAGI. V was pared by 1 base and J by 1 base, with 8 bases between. The CDR3 runs to 15 residues. The CDR3 is CASSYFSESGNTIYF. The CDR3 coding sequence is TGTGCCAGCAGTTACTTTAGTGAATCTGGAAACACCATATATTTT.